These 25 T cell receptor beta chains came from one sample sequenced in a study of shared clonotypes between healthy human individuals. The repertoire was sequenced with immunoSEQ multiplex PCR; TCRdb's copy has only in-frame clones and lacks some. The profile shows about 2,200,000 clones, 90% to 95% of them singletons. Selected positively for CCR7 and CD45RO-negative, naive CD8 cells excluded terminally differentiated effector memory CD45RA+ cells. The sample was naive CD8+ T cells from PBMCs. All receptors come from a young man in good health. Some clones in this sample may be carry-over from other donors' samples.

J is TRBJ2-2 and V is TRBV7-9; D remains ambiguous. Germline CDR1 reads SEHNR; CDR2 reads FQNEAQ (reference sequence). The CDR3 has 14 amino acids. The V and J ends lost 5 bases and 0 bases respectively, with 7 bases between them. The CDR3 bases are TGTGCCAGCAGCGGTATCCCGAACACCGGGGAGCTGTTTTTT. It codes for CASSGIPNTGELFF.

There are a few counts of this clone. This chain uses TRBV27 with TRBJ1-2, with 9 bases lining up with TRBD1. The germline V gene has CDR1 MNHEY and CDR2 SMNVEV (reference sequence). The CDR3 is 16 amino acids. Trimming removed 7 bases from V and 7 bases from J; junction bases left unmatched: 16. The DNA for the CDR3 is TGTGCCAGCACCTTAACTCCGGGACAGGGAGATAGTGGCTACACCTTC. Its translation: CASTLTPGQGDSGYTF.

Concerning this clone: The sample carries other DNA sequences with the same CDR3. The CDR3 is CASSVRVAAGELFF. The CDR3 DNA reads as TGTGCCAGCAGCGTGAGGGTCGCGGCCGGGGAGCTGTTTTTT. This chain uses TRBV9 with TRBJ2-2; perhaps TRBD2 as D (5 bases). Germline V gene data show CDR1 as SGDLS and CDR2 as YYNGEE. The CDR3 sequence is 14 residues long. Between the trimmed V and J ends, which lost 2 bases and 6 bases, there was a span of 11 bases.

The chain couples TRBV28 to TRBJ2-7; 8 positions agree with TRBD2. CDR1 and CDR2 from the germline V gene are MDHEN and SYDVKM. Germline trimming cut 11 bases from V and 3 bases from J; bases unmatched to any gene: 9. CDR3 length equals 13 residues. Here the CDR3 reads CAASSGTNYEQYF. CDR3 DNA sequence: TGTGCCGCTAGTAGCGGGACGAACTACGAGCAGTACTTC.

This chain joins TRBV2 and TRBJ1-4, with D unresolved. Trimming cost V 6 bases and J 5 bases, with 16 bases left between them. Germline V gene lookup returns CDR1 SNHLY and CDR2 FYNNEI. The CDR3 covers 15 residues. CDR3 sequence (DNA): TGTGCCAGCAGGGGGTCTTCCGCGCCAAATGAAAAACTGTTTTTT. It is translated as CASRGSSAPNEKLFF.

DNA of the CDR3: TGCGCCAGCAGCCTATGGCCCACGACAGGGGGCAGGACAGATACGCAGTATTTT. Translation: CASSLWPTTGGRTDTQYF. The chain is built from TRBV4-1 and TRBJ2-3; 10 nucleotides match TRBD1. The CDR3 length is 18 residues. Germline-derived CDR1 and CDR2 are MGHRA and YSYEKL. V shed 4 bases and J 3 bases; nucleotides not matched to a gene: 13.

Remarks on this clone: The sample has other DNA sequences that encode this CDR3 too. The chain combines TRBV13 with TRBJ1-2; the match to TRBD1 covers 7 bases. Germline V gene sequence: CDR1 PRHDT, CDR2 FYEKMQ (reference sequence). V lost 3 bases and J lost 2; bases outside the gene matches: 0. This CDR3 contains 13 residues. The CDR3 is CASSLTGNYGYTF. CDR3 bases: TGTGCCAGCAGCTTGACAGGGAACTATGGCTACACCTTC.

The V and J genes are TRBV7-9 and TRBJ2-1; 11 nucleotides align to TRBD2. The V and J ends lost 6 bases and 5 bases, in that order; junction bases with no gene match: 3. The CDR3 consists of 14 residues. Germline values: CDR1 SEHNR, CDR2 FQNEAQ (reference sequence). The CDR3 nucleotides are TGTGCCAGCAGACGACTAGCGGGACACAATGAGCAGTTCTTC. It codes for CASRRLAGHNEQFF.

V gene TRBV10-3 combines with J gene TRBJ2-7; 7 bases line up with TRBD1. The CDR3 is 19 amino acids. The germline V gene encodes CDR1 ENHRY and CDR2 SYGVKD. V lost 4 bases and J lost 0; bases outside the gene matches: 18. CDR3 sequence reads: CAISGPATGLNLASYEQYF. The CDR3 nucleotides read TGTGCCATCAGTGGCCCCGCGACAGGGTTGAATTTGGCCTCCTACGAGCAGTACTTC.

The chain carries TRBV5-6 and TRBJ2-1; D perhaps matches TRBD1 (5 bases). The CDR3 contains 14 residues. Germline V gene data show CDR1 as SGHDT and CDR2 as YYEEEE. Trimming cost V 0 bases and J 7 bases, with 11 bases left between them. CDR3 protein: CASSLGPGWNEQFF. DNA of the CDR3: TGTGCCAGCAGCTTGGGTCCAGGGTGGAATGAGCAGTTCTTC.

This chain uses TRBV15 with TRBJ1-1, with 7 bases lining up with TRBD1. This CDR3 region has 13 residues. Looked up from germline, CDR1 is LNHNV and CDR2 is YYDKDF (reference sequence). Losses at the gene ends were 4 bases for V and 3 bases for J; bases not matched to a gene: 2. The DNA for the CDR3 is TGTGCCACCAGCACAGGGGGAGACACTGAAGCTTTCTTT. It is translated as CATSTGGDTEAFF.

This sequence joins TRBV27 and TRBJ2-5, with D possibly being TRBD1 (6 bases). Deletions cut 8 bases from V and 1 base from J, with 17 bases between. The CDR3 is 15 residues long. Germline assignment: CDR1 MNHEY and CDR2 SMNVEV (reference sequence). CDR3 nucleotides: TGTGCCAGCGGACCACACAGGGTTCCCCAAGAGACCCAGTACTTC. Protein sequence: CASGPHRVPQETQYF.

In its sample, this clone was seen once. The chain recombines TRBV5-1 with TRBJ2-1, with D possibly TRBD2 on 5 matching bases. From germline, CDR1 is SGHRS and CDR2 YFSETQ. The CDR3 is 18 residues long. With 0 bases removed from V and 0 bases from J, the gap between germline ends came to 16 bases. This CDR3 is CASSLGPGSASSYNEQFF. CDR3 nucleotide sequence: TGCGCCAGCAGCTTGGGCCCCGGTAGCGCTAGCTCCTACAATGAGCAGTTCTTC. Full variable domain (outside the CDR3, taken from reference TRBV5-1 and TRBJ2-1): KAGVTQTPRYLIKTRGQQVTLSCSPISGHRSVSWYQQTPGQGLQFLFEYFSETQRNKGNFPGRFSGRQFSNSRSEMNVSTLELGDSALYLCASSLGPGSASSYNEQFFGPGTRLTVL.

The chain is built from TRBV15 and TRBJ1-4; no definite D call. This CDR3 has 16 amino acids. Germline CDR1 LNHNV, CDR2 YYDKDF (reference sequence). V was clipped by 0 bases and J by 4 bases, with 12 bases between them. The CDR3 loop is CATSRDEEAINEKLFF. Written as DNA, the CDR3 is TGTGCCACCAGCAGAGATGAGGAGGCGATTAATGAAAAACTGTTTTTT.

V is TRBV10-1 and J is TRBJ2-5, with D uncertain. CDR1 is WNHNN and CDR2 is SYGVQD in the germline V gene (reference sequence). The germline V and J ends were trimmed by 4 bases and 4 bases, with 10 bases remaining between them. This CDR3 has 13 amino acids. The DNA of the CDR3 is TGCGCCAGCAGTGTATTCCCCGGAGAGACCCAGTACTTC. Its protein is CASSVFPGETQYF.

To note about this clone: Lacking the conserved final phenylalanine or tryptophan, this CDR3 likely reflects a read error. The gene calls are TRBV19 and TRBJ1-3; D is ambiguous. Per germline, CDR1 LNHDA and CDR2 SQIVND (reference sequence). This CDR3 is 13 amino acids long. V dropped 4 bases and J dropped 4 bases, with 8 bases sitting between them. CDR3 in DNA: TGTGCCAGTAGTAGTCCCGACGGAAACACCATATATTCC. It is translated as CASSSPDGNTIYS.

The chain joins TRBV7-9 to TRBJ2-7, with 7 positions matching TRBD1. The J segment lost 2 bases and the V segment lost 5 bases, leaving 12 bases of the junction unmatched. This CDR3 region has 16 residues. CDR1 is SEHNR, CDR2 FQNEAQ, per germline (reference sequence). The CDR3 DNA is TGTGCCAGCAGCACTAAGTCGGGACAGTATCCCTACGAGCAGTACTTC. Translated: CASSTKSGQYPYEQYF.

This clone was observed once. The chain has TRBV11-3 and TRBJ2-1; 10 bases map to TRBD2. CDR1 SGHNT and CDR2 YENEEA come from the germline V gene. J was trimmed by 5 bases and V by 5 bases; bases with no gene match: 6. This CDR3 is built from 15 residues. The CDR3 bases are TGTGCCAGCAGCGGACGGACTAGCGGAAACAATGAGCAGTTCTTC. Protein product: CASSGRTSGNNEQFF.

This chain links TRBV5-4 with TRBJ1-2; possible D gene TRBD1, 5 bases. In germline, CDR1 is SGHNT, CDR2 YYREEE (reference sequence). The CDR3 has 14 amino acids. The ends were cut back, 4 bases at V and 4 bases at J, with 14 bases in the middle. The CDR3 sequence is CASSEGWTRYGYTF. CDR3 nucleotides: TGTGCCAGCAGCGAGGGGTGGACACGCTATGGCTACACCTTC.

This clone was seen a handful of times. CDR3 loop: CSVLTGSHEQYF. DNA for the CDR3: TGCAGCGTTCTAACAGGGTCCCACGAGCAGTACTTC. This sequence joins TRBV29-1 and TRBJ2-7; TRBD1 is a possible D gene (6 bases). Germline assignment: CDR1 SQVTM and CDR2 ANQGSEA. With 5 bases removed from V and 5 bases from J, the gap between germline ends came to 13 bases. There are 12 residues in the CDR3.

The gene calls are TRBV4-1 and TRBJ1-2; D is unresolved. Germline V gene data show CDR1 as MGHRA and CDR2 as YSYEKL. The CDR3 totals 20 residues. Trimming shortened V by 0 bases and J by 3 bases, and 26 bases separated the two germline ends. The CDR3 protein is CASSQEFPISAVTFHYGYTF. CDR3 in DNA: TGCGCCAGCAGCCAAGAGTTTCCAATTTCGGCAGTTACGTTTCACTATGGCTACACCTTC.

The rearrangement joins TRBV6-1 to TRBJ2-7; D is unclear. CDR1 MNHNS and CDR2 SASEGT come from the germline V gene. V shed 3 bases and J shed 1 base, with 10 bases lying between them. The CDR3 covers 14 residues. The chain's CDR3 is CASSDLGKSYEQYF. In nucleotides, the CDR3 is TGTGCCAGCAGTGACCTAGGGAAGTCCTACGAGCAGTACTTC.

CDR3 bases: TGTGCCAGCAGCCGAGGCGGATGGAGTCCCGGGGAGCTGTTTTTT. It codes for CASSRGGWSPGELFF. The chain couples TRBV14 to TRBJ2-2; D unresolved. The CDR3 has 15 amino acids. CDR1 is SGHDN and CDR2 is FVKESK in the germline V gene. Trimming shortened V by 4 bases and J by 6 bases, and 15 bases separated the two germline ends. Full variable domain (rest looked up from reference TRBV14 and TRBJ2-2): EAGVTQFPSHSVIEKGQTVTLRCDPISGHDNLYWYRRVMGKEIKFLLHFVKESKQDESGMPNNRFLAERTGGTYSTLKVQPAELEDSGVYFCASSRGGWSPGELFFGEGSRLTVL.

The genes are TRBV9 and TRBJ2-3, with D perhaps TRBD2 (6 bases). The CDR3 runs to 16 residues. In germline, CDR1 is SGDLS, CDR2 YYNGEE. The germline V and J ends were trimmed by 2 bases and 2 bases, with 15 bases remaining between them. This CDR3 is CASSVGSGALTDTQYF. Here the CDR3 DNA reads TGTGCCAGCAGCGTGGGTAGCGGAGCCCTCACAGATACGCAGTATTTT.

V is TRBV7-9 and J is TRBJ2-7, with TRBD2 identical over 9 bases. CDR3 size: 17 residues. CDR1 and CDR2 from the germline V gene are SEHNR and FQNEAQ (reference sequence). V shed 6 bases, J shed 3 bases, and the junction held 15 bases outside the gene matches. This CDR3 reads CASSSTVLAGDFYEQYF. The DNA for the CDR3 is TGTGCCAGCAGTTCTACCGTCTTAGCGGGAGACTTCTACGAGCAGTACTTC.